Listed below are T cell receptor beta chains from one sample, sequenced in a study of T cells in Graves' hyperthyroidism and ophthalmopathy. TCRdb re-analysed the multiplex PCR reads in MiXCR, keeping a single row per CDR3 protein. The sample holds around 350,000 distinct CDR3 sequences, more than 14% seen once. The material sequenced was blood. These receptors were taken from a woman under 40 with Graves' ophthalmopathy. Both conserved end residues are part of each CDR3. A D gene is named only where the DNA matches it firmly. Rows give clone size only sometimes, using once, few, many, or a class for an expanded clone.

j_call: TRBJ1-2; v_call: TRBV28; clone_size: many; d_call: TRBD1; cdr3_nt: TGTGCCAGCAGTACGGCAGGGGGCTACTATGGCTACACCTTC; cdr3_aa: CASSTAGGYYGYTF
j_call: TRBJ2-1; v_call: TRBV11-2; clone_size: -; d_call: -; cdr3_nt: TGTGCCAGCATCCCTCTTGCCACGCTGATTGGGGGGGCCGGCGGCAATGAGCAGTTCTTC; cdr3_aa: CASIPLATLIGGAGGNEQFF
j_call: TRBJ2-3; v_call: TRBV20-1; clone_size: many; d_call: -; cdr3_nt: TGCAGTGCTAGAGATGTTGGTAGCGGCACAGATACGCAGTATTTT; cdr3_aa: CSARDVGSGTDTQYF
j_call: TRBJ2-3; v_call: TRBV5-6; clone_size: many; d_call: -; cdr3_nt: TGTGCCAGCGGTTCACAGTGGGCGGGGCGACACACAGATACGCAGTATTTT; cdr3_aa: CASGSQWAGRHTDTQYF
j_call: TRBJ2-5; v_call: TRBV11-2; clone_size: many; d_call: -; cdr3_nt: TGTGCCAGCAGCTTAGTGACAGTCGGTCGGGAGACCCAGTACTTC; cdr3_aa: CASSLVTVGRETQYF
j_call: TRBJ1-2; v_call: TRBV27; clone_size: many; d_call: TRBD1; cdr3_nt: TGTGCCAGCAGTTCCCCGGGACAGGGAAACTATGGCTACACCTTC; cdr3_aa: CASSSPGQGNYGYTF
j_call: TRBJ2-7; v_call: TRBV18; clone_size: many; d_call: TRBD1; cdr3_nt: TGTGCCAGCTCAGTGACCGGGACAGTCCTTTACGAGCAGTACTTC; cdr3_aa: CASSVTGTVLYEQYF
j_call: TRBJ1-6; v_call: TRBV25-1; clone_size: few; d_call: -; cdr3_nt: TGTGCCAGCAGTGAAACCGGGACCTTTAATTCACCCCTCCACTTT; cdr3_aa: CASSETGTFNSPLHF
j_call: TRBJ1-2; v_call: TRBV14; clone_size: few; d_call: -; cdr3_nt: TGTGCCAGCAGCCAAAAGATACGCTATGGCTACACCTTC; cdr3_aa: CASSQKIRYGYTF
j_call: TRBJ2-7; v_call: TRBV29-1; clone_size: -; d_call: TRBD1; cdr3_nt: TGCAGCATCACAGGGGGCCCCACCTACGAGCAGTACTTC; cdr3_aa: CSITGGPTYEQYF
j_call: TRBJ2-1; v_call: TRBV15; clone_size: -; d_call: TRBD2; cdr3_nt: TGTGCCACCAGCATGGGACTAGCGGTCGTCAATGAGCAGTTCTTC; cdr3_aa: CATSMGLAVVNEQFF
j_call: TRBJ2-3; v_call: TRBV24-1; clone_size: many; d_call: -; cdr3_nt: TGTGCCACCAGTGATTTTTCCAGGTCCACAGATACGCAGTATTTT; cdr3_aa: CATSDFSRSTDTQYF
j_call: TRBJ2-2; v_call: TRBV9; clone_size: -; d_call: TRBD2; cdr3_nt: TGTGCCAGCAGCCTCTTCGCGCTAGCGGGGGGAAGCACCGGGGAGCTGTTTTTT; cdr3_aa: CASSLFALAGGSTGELFF
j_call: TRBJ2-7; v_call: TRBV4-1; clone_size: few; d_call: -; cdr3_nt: TGCGCCAGCAGCCAAGCGTGGGGTACCTACGAGCAGTACTTC; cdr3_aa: CASSQAWGTYEQYF
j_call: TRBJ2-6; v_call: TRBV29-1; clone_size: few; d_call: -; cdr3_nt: TGCAGCGTTGAAAAATGGAGGGGCCATACCCTCTCTGGGGCCAACGTCCTGACTTTC; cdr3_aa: CSVEKWRGHTLSGANVLTF
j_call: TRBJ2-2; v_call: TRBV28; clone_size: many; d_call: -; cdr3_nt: TGTGCCAGCAGTTCCACAACCGGGGAGCTGTTTTTT; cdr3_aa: CASSSTTGELFF
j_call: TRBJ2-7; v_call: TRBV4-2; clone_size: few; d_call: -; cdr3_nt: TGTGCCAGCAGCCCCCTCAGGGAGGCGGACTCCGAGCAGTACTTC; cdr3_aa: CASSPLREADSEQYF
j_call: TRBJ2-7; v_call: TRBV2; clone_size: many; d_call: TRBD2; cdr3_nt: TGTGCCCTTAAGGCAGGGCTAGCGGGTTCCTACGAGCAGTACTTC; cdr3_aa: CALKAGLAGSYEQYF
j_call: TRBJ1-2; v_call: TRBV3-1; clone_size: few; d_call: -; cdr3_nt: TGTGCCAGCAGCCAAGGGCGGGCCAGTAACCTCTTCGGTGGCTACACCTTC; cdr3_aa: CASSQGRASNLFGGYTF
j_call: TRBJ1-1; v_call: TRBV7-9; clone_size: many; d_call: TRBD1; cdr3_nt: TGTGCCAGCAGCCTCCGCCCGGACAGGGACGGAGTGAACACTGAAGCTTTCTTT; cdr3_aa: CASSLRPDRDGVNTEAFF
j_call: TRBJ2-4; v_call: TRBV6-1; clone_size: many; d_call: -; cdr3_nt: TGTGCCAGCAGAGCCACAACTCAGGGGGCCAAAAACATTCAGTACTTC; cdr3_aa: CASRATTQGAKNIQYF
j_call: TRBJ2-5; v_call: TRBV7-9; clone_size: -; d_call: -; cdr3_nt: TGTGCCAGCAGCTTAGACTACAGAATCCAAGAGACCCAGTACTTC; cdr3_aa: CASSLDYRIQETQYF
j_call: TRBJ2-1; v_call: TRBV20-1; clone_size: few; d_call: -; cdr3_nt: TGCAGTGCTTTAGCGTTCACCTACAATGAGCAGTTCTTC; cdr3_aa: CSALAFTYNEQFF
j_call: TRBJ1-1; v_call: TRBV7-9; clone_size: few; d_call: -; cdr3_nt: TGTGCCAGCAGCTTAGTGGTGGGGGTGACTGAAGCTTTCTTT; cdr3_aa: CASSLVVGVTEAFF
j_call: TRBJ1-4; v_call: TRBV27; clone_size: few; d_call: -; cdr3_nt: TGTGCCCCGATCCGGGGATTTTCTTCTGAAAAACTGTTTTTT; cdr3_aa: CAPIRGFSSEKLFF
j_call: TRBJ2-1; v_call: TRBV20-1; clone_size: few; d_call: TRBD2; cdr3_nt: TGCAGTGCTAGAGCACATAGCGGGGGCCCCATCCCGCCGTTCTTC; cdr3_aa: CSARAHSGGPIPPFF
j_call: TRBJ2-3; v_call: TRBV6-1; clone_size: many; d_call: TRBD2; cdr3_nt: TGTGCCAGCAGCCCGCTACAGGCACTAGCGGCTAGCACGGGGAGCACAGATACGCAGTATTTT; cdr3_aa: CASSPLQALAASTGSTDTQYF
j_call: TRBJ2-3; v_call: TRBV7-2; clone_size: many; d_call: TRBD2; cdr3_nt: TGTGCCAGCAGCTCATTAGCGGGGTGGTTCACAGATACGCAGTATTTT; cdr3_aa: CASSSLAGWFTDTQYF
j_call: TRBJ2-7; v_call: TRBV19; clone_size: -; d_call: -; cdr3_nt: TGTGCCAGTAGTATAACGAGCGGGTACGAGCAGTACTTC; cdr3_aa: CASSITSGYEQYF
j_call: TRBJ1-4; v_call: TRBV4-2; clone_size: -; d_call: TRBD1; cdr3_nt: TGTGCCGGCAGCCAAGGGGGACAGGGGGTTTTGGATGAAAAACTGTTTTTT; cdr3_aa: CAGSQGGQGVLDEKLFF
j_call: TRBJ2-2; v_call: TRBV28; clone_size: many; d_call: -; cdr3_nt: TGTGCCAGCTCTTACAGGGTTAACACCGGGGAGCTGTTTTTT; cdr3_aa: CASSYRVNTGELFF
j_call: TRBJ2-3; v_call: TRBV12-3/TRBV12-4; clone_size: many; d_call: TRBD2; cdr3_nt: TGTGCCAGCAGTTCTCTAGCGGGGAGTACAGATACGCAGTATTTT; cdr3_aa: CASSSLAGSTDTQYF
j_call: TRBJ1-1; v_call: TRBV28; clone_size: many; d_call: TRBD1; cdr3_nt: TGTGCCAGCAGGGAATCAGGGGGGGAGAGGAACACTGAAGCTTTCTTT; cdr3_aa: CASRESGGERNTEAFF
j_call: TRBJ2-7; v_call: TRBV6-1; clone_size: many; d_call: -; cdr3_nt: TGTGCCAGCAGTGAGAGGGGGGTCCGCGAGCAGTACTTC; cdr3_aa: CASSERGVREQYF
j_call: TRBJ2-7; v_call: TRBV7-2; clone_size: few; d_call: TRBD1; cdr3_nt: TGTGCCAGCAGCATCAGGGGGAGCTACGAGCAGTACTTC; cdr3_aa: CASSIRGSYEQYF
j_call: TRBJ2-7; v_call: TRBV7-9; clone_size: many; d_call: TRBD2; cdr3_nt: TGTGCCAGCAGCTCCCCCCCCACGGGGGGTATCCTCTACGAGCAGTACTTC; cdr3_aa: CASSSPPTGGILYEQYF
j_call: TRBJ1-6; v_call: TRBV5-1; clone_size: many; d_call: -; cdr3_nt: TGCGCCAGCAGCGGAGACCCACCTGGGTCACCCCTCCACTTT; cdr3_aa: CASSGDPPGSPLHF
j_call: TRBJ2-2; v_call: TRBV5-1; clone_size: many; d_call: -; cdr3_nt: TGCGCCAGCAGCTTGGGAGGTCCCGGGGAGCTGTTTTTT; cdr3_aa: CASSLGGPGELFF
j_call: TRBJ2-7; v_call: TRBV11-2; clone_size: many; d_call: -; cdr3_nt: TGTGCCAGCAGCTTAGGGCAGGAAGCCTACGAGCAGTACTTC; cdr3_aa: CASSLGQEAYEQYF
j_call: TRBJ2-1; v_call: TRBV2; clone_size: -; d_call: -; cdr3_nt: TGCGCCAGCAGCGAAGAGGCGACGAACGGGCCCCAAGAGACCCAGTTCTTC; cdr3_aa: CASSEEATNGPQETQFF
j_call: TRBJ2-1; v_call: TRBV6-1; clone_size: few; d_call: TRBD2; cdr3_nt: TGTGCCGTGGGAGGGAGTGAGCAGTTCTTC; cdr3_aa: CAVGGSEQFF
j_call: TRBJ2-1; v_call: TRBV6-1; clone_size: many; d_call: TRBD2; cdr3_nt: TGTGCCAGCAGTGGATTAGCGGGGGGATACTCCTACAATGAGCAGTTCTTC; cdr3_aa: CASSGLAGGYSYNEQFF
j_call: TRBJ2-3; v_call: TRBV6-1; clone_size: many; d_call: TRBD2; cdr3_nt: TGTGCCAGCAGTGCCGGGACTAGTTCCACAGATACGCAGTATTTT; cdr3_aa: CASSAGTSSTDTQYF
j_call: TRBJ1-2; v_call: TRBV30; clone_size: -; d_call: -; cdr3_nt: TGTGCCTCGAGTGAGAGGACAGCCGATGGCTACACCTTC; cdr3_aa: CASSERTADGYTF
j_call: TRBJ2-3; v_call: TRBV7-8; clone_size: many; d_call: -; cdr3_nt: TGTGCCAGCAGCTTAGCAGGGTATGCAGATACGCAGTATTTT; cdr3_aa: CASSLAGYADTQYF
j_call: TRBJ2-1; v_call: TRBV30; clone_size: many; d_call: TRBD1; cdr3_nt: TGTGCCTGGAGCCCGGGACAGGGCCACAATGAGCAGTTCTTC; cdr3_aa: CAWSPGQGHNEQFF
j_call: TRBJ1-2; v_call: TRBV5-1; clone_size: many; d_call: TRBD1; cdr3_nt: TGCGCCAGCAGCTCGACAAGGACAGGCCAATATTCGGCTAACTATGGCTACACCTTC; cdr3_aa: CASSSTRTGQYSANYGYTF
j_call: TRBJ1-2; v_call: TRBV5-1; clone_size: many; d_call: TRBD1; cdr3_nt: TGCGCCAGCAGCTTGGACGTGGGGACAGGTAATGGCTACACCTTC; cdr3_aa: CASSLDVGTGNGYTF
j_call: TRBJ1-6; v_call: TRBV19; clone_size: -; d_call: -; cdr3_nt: TGTGCCAGTACCGATATGGGGTTCGCCCTCCACTTT; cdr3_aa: CASTDMGFALHF
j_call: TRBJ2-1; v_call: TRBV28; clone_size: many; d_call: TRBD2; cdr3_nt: TGTGCCAGCAGTTTAGCGGGGGGGCAGTTCTTC; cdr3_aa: CASSLAGGQFF
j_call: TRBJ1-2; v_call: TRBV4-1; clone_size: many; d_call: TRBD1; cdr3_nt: TGCGCCAGCAGCATACGATACACGGGACAGGGGTTCTATGGCTACACCTTC; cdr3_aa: CASSIRYTGQGFYGYTF
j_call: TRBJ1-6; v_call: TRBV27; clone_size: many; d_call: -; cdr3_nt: TGTGCCAGCAGTTTATCTCTGGAAATGCCCCTCCACTTT; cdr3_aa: CASSLSLEMPLHF
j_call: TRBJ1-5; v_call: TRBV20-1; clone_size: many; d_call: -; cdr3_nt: TGCAGTGCTAGATACAAAGTCGACAGCCCCTGGGCGGATAGCAATCAGCCCCAGCATTTT; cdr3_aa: CSARYKVDSPWADSNQPQHF
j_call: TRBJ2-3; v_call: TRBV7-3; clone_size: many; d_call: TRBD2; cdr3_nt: TGTGCCAGCAGCTCGATAGCGGGCTTGCAGTATTTT; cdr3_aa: CASSSIAGLQYF